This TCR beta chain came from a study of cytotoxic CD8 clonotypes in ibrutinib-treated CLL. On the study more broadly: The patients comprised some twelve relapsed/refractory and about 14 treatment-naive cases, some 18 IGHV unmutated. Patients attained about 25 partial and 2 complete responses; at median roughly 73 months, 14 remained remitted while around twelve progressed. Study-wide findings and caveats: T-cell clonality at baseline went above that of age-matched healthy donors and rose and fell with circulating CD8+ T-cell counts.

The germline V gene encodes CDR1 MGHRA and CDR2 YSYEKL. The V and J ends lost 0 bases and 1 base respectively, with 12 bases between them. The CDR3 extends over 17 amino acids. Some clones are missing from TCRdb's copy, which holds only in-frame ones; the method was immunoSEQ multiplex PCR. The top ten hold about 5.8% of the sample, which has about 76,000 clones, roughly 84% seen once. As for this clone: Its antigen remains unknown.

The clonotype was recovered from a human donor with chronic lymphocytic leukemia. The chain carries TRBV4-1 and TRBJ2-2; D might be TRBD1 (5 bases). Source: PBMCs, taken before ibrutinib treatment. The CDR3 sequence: CASSQDIAGWNTGELFF. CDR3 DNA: TGCGCCAGCAGCCAAGACATCGCAGGGTGGAACACCGGGGAGCTGTTTTTT.